These T cell receptor beta chains were read from a single sample in a study of cytomegalovirus exposure and HLA in healthy donors. Measured with immunoSEQ multiplex PCR; TCRdb has only the in-frame clones, and not every one. The sample consists of about 120,000 clones, under 90% of them appearing once. Source material: PBMCs. The receptor source for this set is a female donor in good health and CMV-seropositive. CDR3s include the opening cysteine and the closing phenylalanine or tryptophan. D genes are given only for firm matches. Rows may omit the clone size; those that give it use once, few, many or a size class.

TRBV7-2	14	NA	few	TRBJ1-2	CASSLVLGREGYTF	TGTGCCAGCAGCTTAGTTCTGGGGCGGGAGGGCTACACCTTC
TRBV11-2	11	NA	NA	TRBJ1-1	CASSSNYEAFF	TGTGCCAGCAGCAGTAACTACGAAGCTTTCTTT
TRBV9	14	NA	NA	TRBJ1-2	CASSPSSQGSGYTF	TGTGCCAGCAGCCCCTCCAGCCAGGGCTCTGGCTACACCTTC
TRBV11-2	14	NA	NA	TRBJ1-1	CASSLDFRDTEAFF	TGTGCCAGCAGCTTAGATTTCAGGGACACTGAAGCTTTCTTT
TRBV7-8	18	TRBD2	NA	TRBJ2-3	CASSLALAGGAVADTQYF	TGTGCCAGCAGCTTAGCACTGGCGGGGGGCGCCGTGGCAGATACGCAGTATTTT
TRBV7-8	14	NA	NA	TRBJ2-7	CASSTQAAGVEQYF	TGTGCCAGCAGCACGCAGGCAGCAGGGGTCGAGCAGTACTTC
TRBV7-3	16	TRBD2	NA	TRBJ2-3	CASSTGLAGVTDTQYF	TGTGCCAGCAGCACTGGACTAGCGGGGGTTACAGATACGCAGTATTTT
TRBV2	14	TRBD1	NA	TRBJ1-3	CASPGDSSGNTIYF	TGTGCCAGCCCTGGGGACAGCTCTGGAAACACCATATATTTT
TRBV5-4	14	NA	few	TRBJ2-7	CASSLDPGTYEQYF	TGTGCCAGCAGCTTGGATCCAGGGACCTACGAGCAGTACTTC
TRBV18	14	NA	few	TRBJ1-2	CASSPQEGGYGYTF	TGTGCCAGCTCACCACAGGAGGGTGGCTATGGCTACACCTTC
TRBV5-5	17	TRBD2	few	TRBJ2-5	CASSLGGLAGWGETQYF	TGTGCCAGCAGCTTGGGTGGACTAGCGGGGTGGGGAGAGACCCAGTACTTC
TRBV2	18	TRBD1	once	TRBJ2-2	CASSQDRGRGPNTGELFF	TGTGCCAGCAGTCAGGACAGGGGGCGAGGCCCGAACACCGGGGAGCTGTTTTTT
TRBV7-2	14	NA	few	TRBJ1-1	CASSFRGRGTEAFF	TGTGCCAGCAGCTTCCGGGGAAGAGGGACTGAAGCTTTCTTT
TRBV6-1	14	TRBD1	NA	TRBJ1-2	CASSRQGSSYGYTF	TGTGCCAGCAGTAGACAGGGATCAAGCTATGGCTACACCTTC
TRBV5-1	15	TRBD1	NA	TRBJ1-2	CASSSSGQGANGYTF	TGCGCCAGCAGCTCTTCAGGACAGGGGGCAAATGGCTACACCTTC
TRBV6-1	13	NA	NA	TRBJ2-1	CASSEENRHEQFF	TGTGCCAGCAGTGAAGAAAACAGGCATGAGCAGTTCTTC